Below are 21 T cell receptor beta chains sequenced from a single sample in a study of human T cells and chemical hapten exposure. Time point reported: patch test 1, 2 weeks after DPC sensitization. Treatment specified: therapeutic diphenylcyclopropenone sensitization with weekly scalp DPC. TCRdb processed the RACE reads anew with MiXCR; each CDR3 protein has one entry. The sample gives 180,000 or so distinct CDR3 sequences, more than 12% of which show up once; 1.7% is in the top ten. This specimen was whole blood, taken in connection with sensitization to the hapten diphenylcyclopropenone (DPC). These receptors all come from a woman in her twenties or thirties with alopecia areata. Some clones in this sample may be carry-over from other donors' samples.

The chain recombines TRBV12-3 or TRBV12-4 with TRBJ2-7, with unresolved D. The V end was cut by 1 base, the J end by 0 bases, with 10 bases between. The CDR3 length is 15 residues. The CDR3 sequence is CASSLGAVSSYEQYF. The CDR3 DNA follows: TGTGCCAGCAGTTTAGGGGCGGTGAGCTCCTACGAGCAGTACTTC.

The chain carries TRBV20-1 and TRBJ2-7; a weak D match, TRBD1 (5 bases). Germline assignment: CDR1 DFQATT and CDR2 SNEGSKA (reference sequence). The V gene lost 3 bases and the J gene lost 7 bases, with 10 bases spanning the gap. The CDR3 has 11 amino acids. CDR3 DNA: TGCAGTGCTAGTTCAGGGCCGGAGCAGTACTTC. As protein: CSASSGPEQYF.

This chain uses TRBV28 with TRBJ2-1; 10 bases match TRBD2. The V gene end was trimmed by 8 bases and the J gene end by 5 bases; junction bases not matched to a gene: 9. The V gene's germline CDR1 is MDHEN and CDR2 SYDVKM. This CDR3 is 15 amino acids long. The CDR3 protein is CASLGAGGFNNEQFF. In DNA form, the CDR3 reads TGTGCCAGCTTAGGAGCGGGAGGGTTTAACAATGAGCAGTTCTTC. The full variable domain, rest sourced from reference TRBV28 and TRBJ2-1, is DVKVTQSSRYLVKRTGEKVFLECVQDMDHENMFWYRQDPGLGLRLIYFSYDVKMKEKGDIPEGYSVSREKKERFSLILESASTNQTSMYLCASLGAGGFNNEQFFGPGTRLTVL.

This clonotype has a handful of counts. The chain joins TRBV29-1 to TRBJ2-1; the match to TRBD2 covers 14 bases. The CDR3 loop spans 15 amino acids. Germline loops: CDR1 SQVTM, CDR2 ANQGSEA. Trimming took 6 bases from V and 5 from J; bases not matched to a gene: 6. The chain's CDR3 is CSVQRLAGGDNEQFF. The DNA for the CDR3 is TGCAGCGTCCAACGACTAGCGGGAGGGGACAATGAGCAGTTCTTC.

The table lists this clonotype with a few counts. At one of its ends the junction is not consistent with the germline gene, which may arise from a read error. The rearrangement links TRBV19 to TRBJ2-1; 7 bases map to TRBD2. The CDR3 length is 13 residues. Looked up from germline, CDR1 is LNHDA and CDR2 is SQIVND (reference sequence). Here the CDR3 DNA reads TGTGCCAGTAGTGGAGAGGGGAGGGGAAGGGAGCTCTTC. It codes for CASSGEGRGRELF. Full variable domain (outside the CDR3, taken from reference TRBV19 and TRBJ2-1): DGGITQSPKYLFRKEGQNVTLSCEQNLNHDAMYWYRQDPGQGLRLIYYSQIVNDFQKGDIAEGYSVSREKKESFPLTVTSAQKNPTAFYLCASSGEGRGRELFGPGTRLTVL.

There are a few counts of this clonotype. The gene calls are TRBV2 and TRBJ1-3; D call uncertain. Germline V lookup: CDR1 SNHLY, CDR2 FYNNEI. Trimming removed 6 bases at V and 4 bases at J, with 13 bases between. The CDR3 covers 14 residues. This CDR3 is CASSPVRWGNTIYF. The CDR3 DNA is TGTGCCAGCAGCCCCGTGCGGTGGGGAAACACCATATATTTT. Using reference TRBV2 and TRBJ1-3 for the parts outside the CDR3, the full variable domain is EPEVTQTPSHQVTQMGQEVILRCVPISNHLYFYWYRQILGQKVEFLVSFYNNEISEKSEIFDDQFSVERPDGSNFTLKIRSTKLEDSAMYFCASSPVRWGNTIYFGEGSWLTVV.

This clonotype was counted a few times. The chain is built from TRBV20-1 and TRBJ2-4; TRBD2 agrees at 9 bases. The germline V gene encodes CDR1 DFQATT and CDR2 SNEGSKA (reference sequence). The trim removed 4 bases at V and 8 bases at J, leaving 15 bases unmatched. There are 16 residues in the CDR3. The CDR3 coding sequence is TGCAGTGCTATGTACATTGAAGGCGGGAGGGTAGACATTCAGTACTTC. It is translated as CSAMYIEGGRVDIQYF.

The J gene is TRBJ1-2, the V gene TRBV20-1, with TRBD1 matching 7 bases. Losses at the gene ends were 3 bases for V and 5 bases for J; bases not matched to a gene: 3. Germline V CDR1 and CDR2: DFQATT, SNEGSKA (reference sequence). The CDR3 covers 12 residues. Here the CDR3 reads CSASGTAYGYTF. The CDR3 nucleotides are TGCAGTGCTAGTGGGACAGCATATGGCTACACCTTC.

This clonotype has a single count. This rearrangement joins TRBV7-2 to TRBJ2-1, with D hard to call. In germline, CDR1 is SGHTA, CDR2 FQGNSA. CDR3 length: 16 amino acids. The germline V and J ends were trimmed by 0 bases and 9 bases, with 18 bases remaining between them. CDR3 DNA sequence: TGTGCCAGCAGCTTAGCCAACGGAGAAATTCGTAGTGAGCAGTTCTTC. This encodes CASSLANGEIRSEQFF.

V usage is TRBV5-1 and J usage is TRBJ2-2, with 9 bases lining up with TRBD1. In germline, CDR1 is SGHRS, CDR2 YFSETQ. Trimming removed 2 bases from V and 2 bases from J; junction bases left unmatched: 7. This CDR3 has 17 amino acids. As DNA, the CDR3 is TGCGCCAGCAGCTTCCCCCGGGACAGGGACAACACCGGGGAGCTGTTTTTT. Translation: CASSFPRDRDNTGELFF.

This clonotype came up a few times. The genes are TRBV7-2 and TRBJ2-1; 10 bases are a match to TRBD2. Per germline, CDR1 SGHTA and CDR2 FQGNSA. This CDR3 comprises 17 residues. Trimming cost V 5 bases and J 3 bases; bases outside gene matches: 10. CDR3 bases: TGTGCCAGCAGCCTAGGTGCTAGCGGGGGCATCTACAATGAGCAGTTCTTC. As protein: CASSLGASGGIYNEQFF.

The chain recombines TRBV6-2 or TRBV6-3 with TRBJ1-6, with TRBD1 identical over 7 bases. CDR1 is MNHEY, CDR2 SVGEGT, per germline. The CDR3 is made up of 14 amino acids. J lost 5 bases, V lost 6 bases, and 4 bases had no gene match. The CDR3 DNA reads TGTGCCAGCAGAAGGACAGGAGATAATTCACCCCTCCACTTT. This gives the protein CASRRTGDNSPLHF.

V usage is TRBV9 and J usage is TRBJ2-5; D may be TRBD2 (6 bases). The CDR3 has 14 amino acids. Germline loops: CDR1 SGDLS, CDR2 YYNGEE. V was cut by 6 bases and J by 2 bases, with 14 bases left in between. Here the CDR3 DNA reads TGTGCCAGCAATCCAGCGGGTAGACAAGAGACCCAGTACTTC. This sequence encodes CASNPAGRQETQYF.

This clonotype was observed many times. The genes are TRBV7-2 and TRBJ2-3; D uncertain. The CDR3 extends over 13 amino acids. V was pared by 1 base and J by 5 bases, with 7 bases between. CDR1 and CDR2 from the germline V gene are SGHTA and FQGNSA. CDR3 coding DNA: TGTGCCAGCAGCTTAGGCACAAAAGATACGCAGTATTTT. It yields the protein CASSLGTKDTQYF.

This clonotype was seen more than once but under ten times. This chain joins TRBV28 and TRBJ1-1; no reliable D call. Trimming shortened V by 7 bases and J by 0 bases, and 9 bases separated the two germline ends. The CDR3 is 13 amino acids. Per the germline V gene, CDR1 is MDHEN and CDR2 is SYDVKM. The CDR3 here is CASIQSMNTEAFF. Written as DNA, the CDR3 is TGTGCCAGCATCCAGTCCATGAACACTGAAGCTTTCTTT.

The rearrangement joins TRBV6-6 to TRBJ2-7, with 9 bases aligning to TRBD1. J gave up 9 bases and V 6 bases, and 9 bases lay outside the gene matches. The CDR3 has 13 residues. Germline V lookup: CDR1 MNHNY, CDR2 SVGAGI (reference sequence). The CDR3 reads CASRMDRGRGQYF. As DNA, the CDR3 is TGTGCCAGCAGGATGGACAGGGGACGTGGGCAGTACTTC.

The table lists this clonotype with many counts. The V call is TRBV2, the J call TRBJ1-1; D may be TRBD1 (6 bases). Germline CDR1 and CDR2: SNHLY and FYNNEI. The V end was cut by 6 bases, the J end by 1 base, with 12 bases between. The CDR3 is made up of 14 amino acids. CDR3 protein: CASRRGGQNTEAFF. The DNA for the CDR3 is TGTGCCAGCAGGAGGGGGGGGCAGAACACTGAAGCTTTCTTT.

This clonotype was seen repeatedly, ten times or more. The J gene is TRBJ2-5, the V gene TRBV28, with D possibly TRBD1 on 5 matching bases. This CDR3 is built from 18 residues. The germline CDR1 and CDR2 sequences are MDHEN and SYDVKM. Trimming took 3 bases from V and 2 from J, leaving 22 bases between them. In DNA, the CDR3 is TGTGCCAGCAGTTTTGAAGCAGGGAAGATTTTTTATCAAGAGACCCAGTACTTC. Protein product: CASSFEAGKIFYQETQYF. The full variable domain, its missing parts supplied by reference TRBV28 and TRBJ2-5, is DVKVTQSSRYLVKRTGEKVFLECVQDMDHENMFWYRQDPGLGLRLIYFSYDVKMKEKGDIPEGYSVSREKKERFSLILESASTNQTSMYLCASSFEAGKIFYQETQYFGPGTRLLVL.

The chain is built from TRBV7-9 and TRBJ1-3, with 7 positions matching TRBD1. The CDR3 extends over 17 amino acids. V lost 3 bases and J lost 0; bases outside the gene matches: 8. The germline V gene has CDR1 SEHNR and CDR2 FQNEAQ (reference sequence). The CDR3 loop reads CASSFTPGGYSGNTIYF. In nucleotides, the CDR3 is TGTGCCAGCAGCTTCACTCCAGGGGGATACTCTGGAAACACCATATATTTT.

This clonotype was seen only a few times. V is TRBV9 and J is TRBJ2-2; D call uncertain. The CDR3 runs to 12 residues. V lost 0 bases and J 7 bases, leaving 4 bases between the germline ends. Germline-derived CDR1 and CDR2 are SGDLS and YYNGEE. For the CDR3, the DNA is TGTGCCAGCAGCGTAGTTGTCGGGGAGCTGTTTTTT. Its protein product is CASSVVVGELFF.

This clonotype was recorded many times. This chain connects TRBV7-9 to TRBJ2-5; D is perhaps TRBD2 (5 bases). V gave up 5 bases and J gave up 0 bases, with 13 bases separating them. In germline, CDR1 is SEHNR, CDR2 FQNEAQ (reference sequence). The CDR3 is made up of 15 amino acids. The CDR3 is CASSRPLGDQETQYF. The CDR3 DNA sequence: TGTGCCAGCAGCCGTCCACTCGGGGACCAAGAGACCCAGTACTTC.